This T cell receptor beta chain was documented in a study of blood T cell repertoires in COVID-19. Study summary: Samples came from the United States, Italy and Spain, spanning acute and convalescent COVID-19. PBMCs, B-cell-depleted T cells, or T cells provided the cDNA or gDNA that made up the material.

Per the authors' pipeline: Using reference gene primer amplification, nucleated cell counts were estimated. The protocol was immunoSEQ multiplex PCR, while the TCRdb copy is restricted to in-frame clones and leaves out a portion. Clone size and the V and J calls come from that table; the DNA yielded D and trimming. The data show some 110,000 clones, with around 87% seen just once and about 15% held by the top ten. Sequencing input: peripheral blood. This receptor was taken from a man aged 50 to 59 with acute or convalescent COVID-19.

The CDR3 loop reads CASRGTSGSGEQFF. The CDR3 DNA reads TGTGCCAGCAGGGGGACTAGCGGGAGCGGGGAGCAGTTCTTC. V and J are TRBV2 and TRBJ2-1, with 14 positions matching TRBD2. Germline V gene data show CDR1 as SNHLY and CDR2 as FYNNEI. The CDR3 totals 14 residues. Losses at the gene ends were 6 bases for V and 10 bases for J; bases not matched to a gene: 5.